Each of the 17 T cell receptor beta chains below was sequenced from the same sample in a study of chemoradiotherapy in HPV16-positive cancers. TCRdb keeps only in-frame clones here, not all; method: immunoSEQ multiplex PCR. The sample lists under 2,500 clones; 65% to 70% were seen once. The sequencing here drew on tumor tissue, taken from a patient who underwent chemoradiotherapy. Receptors were obtained from a human donor with HPV-associated anogenital cancer.

The table lists this clone with a few counts. The chain has TRBV27 and TRBJ2-1; a weak D match, TRBD1 (6 bases). The germline V gene encodes CDR1 MNHEY and CDR2 SMNVEV (reference sequence). Trimming took 6 bases from V and 4 from J, leaving 13 bases between them. The CDR3 length is 14 residues. CDR3: CASSQSTGYNEQFF. As DNA, the CDR3 is TGTGCCAGCAGCCAATCGACAGGTTACAATGAGCAGTTCTTC.

The gene calls are TRBV6-5 and TRBJ1-1; perhaps TRBD1 as D (5 bases). Per the germline V gene, CDR1 is MNHEY and CDR2 is SVGAGI. The CDR3 extends over 14 amino acids. The V end lost 2 bases, the J end lost 5 bases, and 12 bases lay between the germline ends. The CDR3 bases are TGTGCCAGCAGTTACGGCGAGGGGTGGACTGAAGCTTTCTTT. Translated, it gives CASSYGEGWTEAFF.

On this clone: The sample holds other DNA sequences that translate to the same CDR3. The gene calls are TRBV28 and TRBJ2-7; possibly TRBD1 for D (6 bases). The CDR3 covers 13 residues. Germline CDR1 MDHEN, CDR2 SYDVKM. V was clipped by 8 bases and J by 2 bases, with 13 bases between them. CDR3 sequence: CASSNREPYEQYF. For the CDR3, the DNA is TGTGCCAGCTCGAACAGGGAGCCCTACGAGCAGTACTTC.

V usage is TRBV9 and J usage is TRBJ1-2; possibly TRBD1 for D (5 bases). Per germline, CDR1 SGDLS and CDR2 YYNGEE. The CDR3 has 16 amino acids. V was shortened by 0 bases and J by 8 bases, with 20 bases between the two germline ends. The CDR3 is CASSVEKGIGLRGYTF. The CDR3, as DNA: TGTGCCAGCAGCGTAGAAAAGGGGATCGGGTTGAGGGGCTACACCTTC.

The rearrangement joins TRBV5-1 to TRBJ1-3, with D perhaps matching TRBD1 (5 bases). The CDR3 consists of 17 residues. CDR1 and CDR2 (germline): SGHRS, YFSETQ. Trimming pared 0 bases from V and 7 bases from J, leaving 20 bases between. CDR3 DNA sequence: TGCGCCAGCAGCTTGGGGGGCCAAGGGGCAAGTCGGAACACCATATATTTT. Encoded protein: CASSLGGQGASRNTIYF.

The rearrangement links TRBV7-8 to TRBJ1-6; weak D call: TRBD1 (6 bases). CDR3 length: 18 residues. The germline gives CDR1 SGHVS, CDR2 FQNEAQ. V lost 1 base and J lost 4, with 17 bases in between. Here the CDR3 DNA reads TGTGCCAGCAGCTTAGGGTTCGCGGGGGGCACGTATAATTCACCCCTCCACTTT. As protein: CASSLGFAGGTYNSPLHF. The full variable domain, in which reference TRBV7-8 and TRBJ1-6 provide the parts outside the CDR3, is GAGVSQSPRYKVAKRGQDVALRCDPISGHVSLFWYQQALGQGPEFLTYFQNEAQLDKSGLPSDRFFAERPEGSVSTLKIQRTQQEDSAVYLCASSLGFAGGTYNSPLHFGNGTRLTVT.

The J gene is TRBJ2-1, the V gene TRBV7-6; possibly TRBD1 for D (6 bases). The CDR3 consists of 11 residues. Germline CDR1 SGHVS, CDR2 FNYEAQ. With 5 bases removed from V and 10 bases from J, the gap between germline ends came to 9 bases. The CDR3, as DNA: TGTGCCAGCAGCCCGGGGACAGAGCAGTTCTTC. This translates into CASSPGTEQFF.

This sequence joins TRBV2 and TRBJ1-2; D possibly corresponds to TRBD1 (6 bases). CDR1 and CDR2 from the germline V gene are SNHLY and FYNNEI. The germline V and J ends were trimmed by 6 bases and 12 bases, with 17 bases remaining between them. The CDR3 is 12 amino acids. The CDR3 nucleotides are TGTGCCAGCAGAGCAGGGGCCGTCCTTGACACCTTC. It is translated as CASRAGAVLDTF. Variable domain in full (rest from reference TRBV2 and TRBJ1-2): EPEVTQTPSHQVTQMGQEVILRCVPISNHLYFYWYRQILGQKVEFLVSFYNNEISEKSEIFDDQFSVERPDGSNFTLKIRSTKLEDSAMYFCASRAGAVLDTFGSGTRLTVV.

This chain joins TRBV5-1 and TRBJ2-7, with D unclear. Germline V gene sequence: CDR1 SGHRS, CDR2 YFSETQ. Between the trimmed V and J ends, which lost 0 bases and 3 bases, there was a span of 10 bases. The CDR3 covers 14 residues. CDR3 bases: TGCGCCAGCAGCTTGGCGATAGGGAACTACGAGCAGTACTTC. Translated: CASSLAIGNYEQYF.

This chain connects TRBV7-2 to TRBJ1-1; 9 bases line up with TRBD1. The V gene's germline CDR1 is SGHTA and CDR2 FQGNSA. There are 12 residues in the CDR3. V trimming: 5 bases; J trimming: 11 bases; junction bases outside the gene matches: 6. The CDR3 spells CASSPDRGVAFF. The CDR3 coding sequence is TGTGCCAGCAGCCCGGACAGGGGTGTTGCTTTCTTT.

V usage is TRBV18 and J usage is TRBJ2-3; TRBD1 agrees at 8 bases. This CDR3 spans 15 amino acids. J gave up 5 bases and V 2 bases, and 6 bases lay outside the gene matches. Per germline, CDR1 KGHSH and CDR2 LQKENI. CDR3 DNA: TGTGCCAGCTCACCAATCGGACAGGGCATAGATACGCAGTATTTT. The encoded protein is CASSPIGQGIDTQYF.

This sequence joins TRBV4-1 and TRBJ2-1; no clear D. The CDR3 sequence is 15 residues long. The V end was cut by 4 bases, the J end by 2 bases, with 12 bases between. Germline CDR1 reads MGHRA; CDR2 reads YSYEKL. The CDR3 nucleotides are TGCGCCAGCAGCCTAACCGAATTGCCCTACAATGAGCAGTTCTTC. Translating it yields CASSLTELPYNEQFF.

The rearrangement links TRBV7-9 to TRBJ1-1; D is possibly TRBD1 (6 bases). Trimming removed 1 base at V and 4 bases at J, with 10 bases between. There are 14 residues in the CDR3. CDR1 is SEHNR, CDR2 FQNEAQ, per germline (reference sequence). The CDR3 sequence: CASSLDRERTEAFF. Here the CDR3 DNA reads TGTGCCAGCAGCTTAGACAGGGAACGCACTGAAGCTTTCTTT.

The J gene is TRBJ2-2, the V gene TRBV30; D not certain. Germline V gives CDR1 GTSNPN, CDR2 SVGIG (reference sequence). This CDR3 has 12 amino acids. V lost 4 bases and J lost 1, with 4 bases in between. DNA for the CDR3: TGTGCCTGGAATCGGAACACCGGGGAGCTGTTTTTT. It codes for CAWNRNTGELFF.

The chain links TRBV6-5 to TRBJ2-2, with D possibly being TRBD2 (6 bases). V gave up 0 bases and J gave up 6 bases, with 8 bases separating them. The CDR3 is 14 residues long. CDR1 and CDR2 (germline): MNHEY, SVGAGI. In nucleotides, the CDR3 is TGTGCCAGCAGTTACTCGACTAGTCCCGGGGAGCTGTTTTTT. Its translation is CASSYSTSPGELFF.

A single count supports this clone. V usage is TRBV7-9 and J usage is TRBJ1-2; D unresolved. V was shortened by 1 base and J by 2 bases, with 2 bases between the two germline ends. The CDR3 totals 12 residues. Looked up from germline, CDR1 is SEHNR and CDR2 is FQNEAQ (reference sequence). CDR3: CASSLGNYGYTF. CDR3 DNA sequence: TGTGCCAGCAGCTTAGGAAACTATGGCTACACCTTC.

The chain uses TRBV2 and TRBJ2-5; the D gene is possibly TRBD1 (5 bases). The CDR3 is 14 residues long. Trimming took off 2 bases at V and 1 base at J, with 8 bases between the two ends. CDR1 is SNHLY and CDR2 is FYNNEI in the germline V gene. The CDR3 spells CASSEYTGQETQYF. The CDR3 DNA sequence: TGTGCCAGCAGTGAATATACAGGCCAAGAGACCCAGTACTTC.